The text below deals with one TCR beta chain. Its antigen is unidentified. Germline V gene lookup returns CDR1 MNHEY and CDR2 SVGEGT. The CDR3 contains 15 residues. The junction had 6 bases not matched to a gene; V was cut back by 4 bases and J by 7 bases. MiXCR was run by TCRdb on the reads, yielding one entry per CDR3 protein. The table has roughly 10,000 distinct CDR3 sequences, 15% to 20% seen once. These data come from a study of liver allograft versus peripheral blood T cells. Background on the study: Hepatic allograft T cell receptor repertoires were evaluated relative to those present in recipients' peripheral blood. Study results and caveats: Peripheral blood reportedly held T cell receptor repertoires that differed from those inside liver allografts.

This receptor was taken from a human patient who had a liver transplant. The graft donor may be the source of some T cells. The chain combines TRBV6-2 or TRBV6-3 with TRBJ2-7; 14 bases map to TRBD2. The CDR3 protein is CASSCTGLAGVEQYF. In DNA form, the CDR3 reads TGTGCCAGCAGTTGCACGGGACTAGCGGGAGTTGAGCAGTACTTC.